Shown below are 17 T cell receptor beta chains from a single sample sequenced in a study of radiation and T cells in renal cell carcinoma. TCRdb's table, derived via immunoSEQ multiplex PCR, lists solely in-frame clones and lacks some. This sample has about 130,000 clones, with more than 75% found just once. Noted time point: blood 2 weeks post-SBRT. Indicated treatment: 15 Gy SBRT to primary tumor, nephrectomy 4 weeks later. Sequences were derived from blood, sampled from a patient whose treatment included radiotherapy and nephrectomy. The receptors come from a woman in her sixties or seventies with renal cell carcinoma.

The gene calls are TRBV9 and TRBJ1-1; perhaps TRBD1 as D (5 bases). The CDR3 consists of 15 residues. The V and J ends lost 0 bases and 1 base respectively, with 10 bases between them. Germline CDR1 and CDR2: SGDLS and YYNGEE. The CDR3 sequence is CASSVERTQNTEAFF. The CDR3 DNA is TGTGCCAGCAGCGTAGAGAGGACACAGAACACTGAAGCTTTCTTT.

The table lists this clone with a count of one. V usage is TRBV18 and J usage is TRBJ1-4; 7 bases map to TRBD1. V was clipped by 2 bases and J by 7 bases; unmatched bases: 16. This CDR3 is built from 18 residues. Germline V lookup: CDR1 KGHSH, CDR2 LQKENI. The DNA of the CDR3 is TGTGCCAGCTCACCAAGGCAGGGACAGCAACCGGGCCCTGAAAAACTGTTTTTT. Translating gives CASSPRQGQQPGPEKLFF.

This rearrangement joins TRBV4-3 to TRBJ2-7, with D perhaps TRBD2 (6 bases). The germline gives CDR1 LGHNA, CDR2 YSLEER. V shed 0 bases and J shed 1 base, with 10 bases lying between them. This CDR3 has 15 residues. This chain's CDR3 is CASSQEDGTSYEQYF. DNA for the CDR3: TGCGCCAGCAGCCAAGAAGACGGGACTTCCTACGAGCAGTACTTC.

V gene TRBV7-2 combines with J gene TRBJ2-4, with TRBD2 identical over 7 bases. The V gene's germline CDR1 is SGHTA and CDR2 FQGNSA. V trimming: 5 bases; J trimming: 1 base; junction bases outside the gene matches: 14. The CDR3 has 18 amino acids. CDR3 DNA: TGTGCCAGCAGCCTAACACTTGGGGGGGTCGGTGCCAAAAACATTCAGTACTTC. As protein: CASSLTLGGVGAKNIQYF.

CDR3 bases: TGTGCCAGTAGTCTCGGGCAGGGAACCACCGGGGAGCTGTTTTTT. It translates to CASSLGQGTTGELFF. The chain carries TRBV19 and TRBJ2-2, with D perhaps TRBD1 (5 bases). CDR1 LNHDA and CDR2 SQIVND come from the germline V gene (reference sequence). The CDR3 sequence is 15 residues long. Between the trimmed V and J ends, which lost 5 bases and 4 bases, there was a span of 14 bases. The whole variable domain, remainder taken from reference TRBV19 and TRBJ2-2, is DGGITQSPKYLFRKEGQNVTLSCEQNLNHDAMYWYRQDPGQGLRLIYYSQIVNDFQKGDIAEGYSVSREKKESFPLTVTSAQKNPTAFYLCASSLGQGTTGELFFGEGSRLTVL.

The CDR3 is CASSRGAAMHEQYF. Written as DNA, the CDR3 is TGTGCCAGCAGCCGAGGGGCAGCAATGCACGAGCAGTACTTC. This chain links TRBV6-5 with TRBJ2-7, with D perhaps being TRBD1 or TRBD2 (5 bases each). The CDR3 loop spans 14 amino acids. Germline V gives CDR1 MNHEY, CDR2 SVGAGI. The ends were cut back, 6 bases at V and 5 bases at J, with 17 bases in the middle.

The chain uses TRBV11-3 and TRBJ1-5; D call uncertain. This CDR3 comprises 15 residues. Trimming removed 1 base at V and 0 bases at J, with 7 bases between. In germline, CDR1 is SGHNT, CDR2 YENEEA. The CDR3 loop reads CASSLGGGSNQPQHF. CDR3 DNA: TGTGCCAGCAGCTTAGGCGGAGGTAGCAATCAGCCCCAGCATTTT.

This chain links TRBV14 with TRBJ2-3; D is unresolved. The CDR3 consists of 15 residues. Looked up from germline, CDR1 is SGHDN and CDR2 is FVKESK. Trimming took off 3 bases at V and 4 bases at J, with 14 bases between the two ends. The CDR3 nucleotides are TGTGCCAGCAGCCATGAATGGTTCCAGGCAGATACGCAGTATTTT. Translation: CASSHEWFQADTQYF.

The chain is built from TRBV5-4 and TRBJ1-3; TRBD1 matches 7 bases. After removal of 2 bases from V and 0 bases from J, the junction contained 2 bases not matched to a gene. CDR1 is SGHNT and CDR2 is YYREEE in the germline V gene (reference sequence). This CDR3 contains 15 residues. CDR3 nucleotide sequence: TGTGCCAGCAGCTTTTACAGGGGCTCTGGAAACACCATATATTTT. Protein product: CASSFYRGSGNTIYF.

This chain uses TRBV5-4 with TRBJ2-3, with D uncertain. V lost 0 bases, J lost 2 bases, and 13 bases lay in between. Germline CDR1 and CDR2: SGHNT and YYREEE (reference sequence). The CDR3 has 16 amino acids. CDR3 in DNA: TGTGCCAGCAGCTTGGGCCCCTCTTTGAACACAGATACGCAGTATTTT. Translation: CASSLGPSLNTDTQYF.

The chain couples TRBV4-2 to TRBJ1-1; 8 nucleotides align to TRBD1. The CDR3 sequence is 15 residues long. CDR1 is LGHNA and CDR2 is YNFKEQ in the germline V gene. J gave up 1 base and V 4 bases, and 5 bases lay outside the gene matches. CDR3 loop: CASSPRTGRNTEAFF. The CDR3, as DNA: TGTGCCAGCAGCCCACGGACAGGGCGGAACACTGAAGCTTTCTTT.

This chain joins TRBV19 and TRBJ2-4; the D gene is possibly TRBD1 (6 bases). The germline V and J ends were trimmed by 0 bases and 0 bases, with 12 bases remaining between them. Germline loops: CDR1 LNHDA, CDR2 SQIVND (reference sequence). The CDR3 totals 17 residues. CDR3 sequence reads: CASSIDLGRGAKNIQYF. CDR3 coding DNA: TGTGCCAGTAGTATAGATCTTGGCAGGGGAGCCAAAAACATTCAGTACTTC.

The rearrangement uses TRBV19 and TRBJ1-3; possible D gene TRBD1, 5 bases. With 11 bases removed from V and 4 bases from J, the gap between germline ends came to 15 bases. Per germline, CDR1 LNHDA and CDR2 SQIVND (reference sequence). CDR3 length equals 13 residues. The CDR3 nucleotides are TGTGCCGTCGGGGCAAAGGCGGGAAACACCATATATTTT. Translating gives CAVGAKAGNTIYF.

The CDR3 sequence: CASSLLTGAAGNTIYF. Here the CDR3 DNA reads TGCGCCAGCAGCCTCTTAACAGGGGCTGCTGGAAACACCATATATTTT. The chain is built from TRBV4-1 and TRBJ1-3, with 7 bases lining up with TRBD1. V lost 4 bases and J lost 2; bases outside the gene matches: 8. Germline V CDR1 and CDR2: MGHRA, YSYEKL. This CDR3 spans 16 amino acids.

The chain is built from TRBV5-4 and TRBJ2-2, with 9 bases matching TRBD2. This CDR3 has 16 residues. The trim removed 0 bases at V and 9 bases at J, leaving 9 bases unmatched. The germline gives CDR1 SGHNT, CDR2 YYREEE (reference sequence). The CDR3 is CASSLASAGGRRELFF. The CDR3, as DNA: TGTGCCAGCAGCTTGGCTAGTGCGGGGGGGCGAAGGGAGCTGTTTTTT.

The chain joins TRBV4-2 to TRBJ1-6; 10 bases map to TRBD1. From germline, CDR1 is LGHNA and CDR2 YNFKEQ. The CDR3 loop spans 15 amino acids. The V gene end was trimmed by 1 base and the J gene end by 7 bases; junction bases not matched to a gene: 1. CDR3 protein: CASSQGTGGNSPLHF. CDR3 coding DNA: TGTGCCAGCAGCCAAGGGACAGGGGGAAATTCACCCCTCCACTTT.

The chain recombines TRBV4-3 with TRBJ2-5; TRBD1 matches at 8 bases. The CDR3 runs to 15 residues. J lost 5 bases, V lost 0 bases, and 5 bases had no gene match. Germline V gene data show CDR1 as LGHNA and CDR2 as YSLEER. The CDR3: CASSQDSRGLETQYF. CDR3 DNA sequence: TGCGCCAGCAGCCAAGACTCCAGGGGGCTCGAGACCCAGTACTTC.